A single sample is the source of the 14 T cell receptor beta chains below, sequenced in a study of T cells in localized non-small cell lung cancer. Only in-frame clones appear in the TCRdb table, and some are missing; sequencing was by immunoSEQ multiplex PCR. The sample yields 50,000 to 65,000 clones, about four fifths seen once. The sample in question was PBMCs, obtained before any cancer treatment. These receptors were taken from a man aged 35 to 69 with stage II lung adenocarcinoma.

This chain uses TRBV7-8 with TRBJ1-2; D not certain. The CDR3 is 14 residues long. The germline V and J ends were trimmed by 3 bases and 8 bases, with 16 bases remaining between them. Germline CDR1 is SGHVS and CDR2 is FQNEAQ. This chain's CDR3 is CASSLHQSTGGYTF. CDR3 DNA sequence: TGTGCCAGCAGCTTGCATCAATCGACGGGGGGCTACACCTTC.

This rearrangement joins TRBV7-2 to TRBJ2-5, with 13 bases matching TRBD2. The CDR3 spans 17 residues. V was clipped by 1 base and J by 2 bases; unmatched bases: 4. Germline CDR1 reads SGHTA; CDR2 reads FQGNSA. The CDR3 DNA follows: TGTGCCAGCAGCTTAGTGGGACTAGCGGGACGACAAGAGACCCAGTACTTC. Amino acids: CASSLVGLAGRQETQYF.

This sequence joins TRBV6-5 and TRBJ1-2; possibly TRBD1 for D (5 bases). The CDR3 length is 15 residues. Per the germline V gene, CDR1 is MNHEY and CDR2 is SVGAGI. Trimming pared 6 bases from V and 0 bases from J, leaving 14 bases between. The CDR3 loop is CASSQIPTANYGYTF. Written as DNA, the CDR3 is TGTGCCAGCAGCCAAATCCCGACAGCTAACTATGGCTACACCTTC.

V and J are TRBV10-2 and TRBJ2-7, with 10 positions matching TRBD1. CDR3 size: 15 residues. The germline CDR1 and CDR2 sequences are WSHSY and SAAADI. The V segment lost 2 bases and the J segment 6 bases; nucleotides outside the gene matches: 7. This chain's CDR3 is CASSEQTGGYAEQYF. CDR3 nucleotide sequence: TGCGCCAGCAGTGAGCAGACAGGGGGCTATGCCGAGCAGTACTTC.

The V call is TRBV5-1, the J call TRBJ2-2; unclear D gene. This CDR3 has 13 amino acids. V lost 0 bases to trimming and J lost 4 bases, with 4 bases between them. Germline assignment: CDR1 SGHRS and CDR2 YFSETQ. The CDR3 DNA sequence: TGCGCCAGCAGCTTGGAAGGCACCGGGGAGCTGTTTTTT. It translates to CASSLEGTGELFF. Complete variable domain (other parts from reference TRBV5-1 and TRBJ2-2): KAGVTQTPRYLIKTRGQQVTLSCSPISGHRSVSWYQQTPGQGLQFLFEYFSETQRNKGNFPGRFSGRQFSNSRSEMNVSTLELGDSALYLCASSLEGTGELFFGEGSRLTVL.

The V and J genes are TRBV2 and TRBJ1-4, with 8 positions matching TRBD1. In germline, CDR1 is SNHLY, CDR2 FYNNEI. CDR3 length: 15 amino acids. J was trimmed by 7 bases and V by 6 bases; bases with no gene match: 10. CDR3 DNA sequence: TGTGCCAGCAGCCCGAAACAGGGGGTCGGTGAAAAACTGTTTTTT. Translated, it gives CASSPKQGVGEKLFF.

The chain carries TRBV28 and TRBJ2-7; D is perhaps TRBD1 (6 bases). From germline, CDR1 is MDHEN and CDR2 SYDVKM. This CDR3 has 14 residues. Trimming stripped 4 bases from V and 1 base from J, with 11 bases between. CDR3 in DNA: TGTGCCAGCAGTTCGGGACAAAGTTCCTACGAGCAGTACTTC. Protein: CASSSGQSSYEQYF.

The rearrangement links TRBV27 to TRBJ1-4; tentative D call: TRBD1 (5 bases). Germline CDR1 and CDR2: MNHEY and SMNVEV (reference sequence). The CDR3 covers 13 residues. V lost 6 bases and J 8 bases, leaving 13 bases between the germline ends. DNA for the CDR3: TGTGCCAGCAGGGGGGGGTTTCGCGAAAAACTGTTTTTT. It codes for CASRGGFREKLFF.

The chain joins TRBV9 to TRBJ2-2, with D perhaps matching TRBD1 (5 bases). Germline V CDR1 and CDR2: SGDLS, YYNGEE. This CDR3 is built from 16 residues. V lost 2 bases and J lost 7, with 18 bases in between. The CDR3 DNA follows: TGTGCCAGCAGCGTCGGAACCCAGGGATTCGGCGGGGAGCTGTTTTTT. Protein product: CASSVGTQGFGGELFF.

V and J are TRBV6-5 and TRBJ2-7; D might be TRBD1 (7 bases). The V end lost 4 bases, the J end lost 5 bases, and 12 bases lay between the germline ends. CDR3 length: 13 residues. Germline-derived CDR1 and CDR2 are MNHEY and SVGAGI. CDR3 sequence reads: CASSWRGRNEQYF. The DNA of the CDR3 is TGTGCCAGCAGTTGGAGGGGGCGCAACGAGCAGTACTTC.

This clone was counted a few times. The chain is built from TRBV7-9 and TRBJ2-1, with 9 bases matching TRBD2. V lost 5 bases and J lost 5; bases outside the gene matches: 7. There are 15 residues in the CDR3. Germline loops: CDR1 SEHNR, CDR2 FQNEAQ (reference sequence). The CDR3 loop reads CASSPTSGGHNEQFF. The DNA of the CDR3 is TGTGCCAGCAGCCCGACTAGCGGAGGGCACAATGAGCAGTTCTTC.

The chain couples TRBV6-1 to TRBJ2-1; TRBD2 is a possible D gene (6 bases). V gave up 8 bases and J gave up 5 bases, with 16 bases separating them. This CDR3 spans 14 amino acids. The V gene's germline CDR1 is MNHNS and CDR2 SASEGT. CDR3 bases: TGTGCCAGCGCCCTCCGGGACTCGGACAATGAGCAGTTCTTC. The encoded protein is CASALRDSDNEQFF.

This clone has a handful of counts. The rearrangement links TRBV7-2 to TRBJ2-4, with 12 bases matching TRBD1. Germline lookup yields CDR1 SGHTA and CDR2 FQGNSA. The CDR3 runs to 20 residues. Unmatched junction bases numbered 14, after V lost 0 bases and J lost 5 bases. The CDR3 sequence: CASSLAPGQGATPRENIQYF. CDR3 sequence (DNA): TGTGCCAGCAGCTTAGCACCGGGACAGGGGGCTACCCCGCGAGAAAACATTCAGTACTTC. Filled out from reference TRBV7-2 and TRBJ2-4, the complete variable domain reads GAGVSQSPSNKVTEKGKDVELRCDPISGHTALYWYRQSLGQGLEFLIYFQGNSAPDKSGLPSDRFSAERTGGSVSTLTIQRTQQEDSAVYLCASSLAPGQGATPRENIQYFGAGTRLSVL.

The chain employs TRBV9 and TRBJ1-1; TRBD1 matches 8 bases. Germline CDR1 SGDLS, CDR2 YYNGEE. V shed 3 bases and J 5 bases; nucleotides not matched to a gene: 3. The CDR3 has 13 amino acids. Here the CDR3 DNA reads TGTGCCAGCAGCGACAGGGGGAGTACTGAAGCTTTCTTT. Translating it yields CASSDRGSTEAFF.